The clone carrying this TCR beta chain came up a few times. What it binds is not known. Findings and caveats of the study: Tumor Treg TCRs overlapped most with tumor naive CD4+ cells.

Full-length variable regions came from constant-region reverse primers plus semi-nested Nested Universal Primer A PCR. TCRdb processed the 5' RACE reads anew with MiXCR; each CDR3 protein has one entry. The sample holds over 40,000 distinct CDR3 sequences, around a fifth seen once. Treg sorting used a CD4+CD25+CD127-/low gate. V lost 5 bases, J lost 5 bases, and 10 bases stayed unmatched. The germline gives CDR1 GTSNPN, CDR2 SVGIG (reference sequence). The CDR3 length is 15 residues. This receptor was taken from a female donor with breast cancer. The chain combines TRBV30 with TRBJ2-3, with 10 bases that match TRBD2. The sample taken for sequencing was Tregs sorted from a lymph node. CDR3 protein: CAWGRLAGAVDTQYF. The DNA for the CDR3 is TGTGCCTGGGGCCGGCTAGCGGGAGCGGTAGATACGCAGTATTTT.